Given below is one T cell receptor (beta chain) in context. Donors were grouped by their self-reported clinical history. This specimen belongs to a study of blood T cell repertoires in COVID-19. Measured with immunoSEQ multiplex PCR; TCRdb has only the in-frame clones, and not every one. The sample comprises 200,000 or so clones, 80% to 90% of which are singletons, and about 4% rests with the top ten. Germline-derived CDR1 and CDR2 are MNHEY and SVGAGI. Trimming stripped 3 bases from V and 1 base from J, with 13 bases between. The CDR3 length is 15 residues. This TCR derives from a middle-aged woman with acute COVID-19. The sequenced sample was PBMCs or T cells enriched from blood (not recorded which). The chain uses TRBV6-5 and TRBJ2-7; tentatively, D is TRBD1 (5 bases). CDR3 protein: CASSYSGLGSYEQYF. The DNA of the CDR3 is TGTGCCAGCAGTTATTCAGGGTTGGGGTCCTACGAGCAGTACTTC.